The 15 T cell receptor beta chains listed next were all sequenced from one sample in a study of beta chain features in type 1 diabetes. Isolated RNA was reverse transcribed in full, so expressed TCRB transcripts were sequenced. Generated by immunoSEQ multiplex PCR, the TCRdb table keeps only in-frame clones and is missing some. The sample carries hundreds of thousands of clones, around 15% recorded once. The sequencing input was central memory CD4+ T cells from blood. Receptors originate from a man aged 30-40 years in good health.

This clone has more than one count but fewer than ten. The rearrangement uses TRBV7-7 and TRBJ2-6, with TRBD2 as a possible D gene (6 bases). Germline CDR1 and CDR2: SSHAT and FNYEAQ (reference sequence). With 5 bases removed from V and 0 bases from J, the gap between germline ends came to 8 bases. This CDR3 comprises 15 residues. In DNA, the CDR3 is TGTGCCAGCAGCCCGCGGGACTCTGGGGCCAACGTCCTGACTTTC. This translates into CASSPRDSGANVLTF.

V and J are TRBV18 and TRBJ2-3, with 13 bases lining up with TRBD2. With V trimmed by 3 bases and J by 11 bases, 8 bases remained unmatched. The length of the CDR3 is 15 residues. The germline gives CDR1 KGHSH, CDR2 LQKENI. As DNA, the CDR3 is TGTGCCAGCTCACCTACCGGGACTAGCGGGAAGAAGCAGTATTTT. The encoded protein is CASSPTGTSGKKQYF.

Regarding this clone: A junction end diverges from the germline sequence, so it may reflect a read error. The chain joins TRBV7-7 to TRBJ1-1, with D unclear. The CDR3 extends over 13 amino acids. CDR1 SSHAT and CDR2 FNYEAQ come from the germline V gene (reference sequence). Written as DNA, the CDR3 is TGTGCTAGCAGCTTAGAGTTCGGAGGTGAAGCTTTCTTT. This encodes CASSLEFGGEAFF.

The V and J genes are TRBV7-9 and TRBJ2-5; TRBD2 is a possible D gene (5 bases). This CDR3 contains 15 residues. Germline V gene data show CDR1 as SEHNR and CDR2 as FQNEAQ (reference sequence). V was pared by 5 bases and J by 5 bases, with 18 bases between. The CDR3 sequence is CASSPELVELETQYF. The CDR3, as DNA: TGTGCCAGCAGCCCTGAACTAGTTGAGTTGGAGACCCAGTACTTC.

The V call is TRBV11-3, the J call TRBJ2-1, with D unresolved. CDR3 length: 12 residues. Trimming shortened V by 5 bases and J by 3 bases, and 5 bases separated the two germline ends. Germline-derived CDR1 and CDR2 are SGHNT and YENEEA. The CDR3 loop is CASSPIYNEQFF. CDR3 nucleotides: TGTGCCAGCAGCCCGATCTACAATGAGCAGTTCTTC.

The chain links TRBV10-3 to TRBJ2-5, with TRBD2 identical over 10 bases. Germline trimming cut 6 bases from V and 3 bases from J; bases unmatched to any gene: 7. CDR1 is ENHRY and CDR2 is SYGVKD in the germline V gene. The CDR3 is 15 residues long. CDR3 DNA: TGTGCCATCAGAGGAAGTGGACTAGCGGAAGAGACCCAGTACTTC. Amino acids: CAIRGSGLAEETQYF.

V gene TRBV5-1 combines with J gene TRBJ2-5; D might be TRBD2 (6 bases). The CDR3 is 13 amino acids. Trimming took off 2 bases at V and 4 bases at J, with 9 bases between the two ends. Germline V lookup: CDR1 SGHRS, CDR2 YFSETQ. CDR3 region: CASSFGGGETQYF. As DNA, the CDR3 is TGCGCCAGCAGCTTTGGGGGAGGAGAGACCCAGTACTTC.

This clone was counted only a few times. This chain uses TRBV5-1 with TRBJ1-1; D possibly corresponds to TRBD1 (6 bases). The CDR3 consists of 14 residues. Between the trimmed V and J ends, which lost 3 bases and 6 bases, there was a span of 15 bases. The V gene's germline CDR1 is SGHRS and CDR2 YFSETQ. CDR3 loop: CASSSGGRAAEAFF. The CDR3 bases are TGCGCCAGCAGCTCGGGGGGCCGGGCCGCTGAAGCTTTCTTT.

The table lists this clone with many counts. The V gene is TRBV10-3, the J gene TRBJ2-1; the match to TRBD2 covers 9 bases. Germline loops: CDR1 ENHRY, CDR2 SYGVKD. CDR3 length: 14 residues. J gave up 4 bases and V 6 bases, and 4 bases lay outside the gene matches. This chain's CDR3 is CAIRSGGYYNEQFF. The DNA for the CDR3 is TGTGCCATCAGGAGCGGGGGGTATTACAATGAGCAGTTCTTC.

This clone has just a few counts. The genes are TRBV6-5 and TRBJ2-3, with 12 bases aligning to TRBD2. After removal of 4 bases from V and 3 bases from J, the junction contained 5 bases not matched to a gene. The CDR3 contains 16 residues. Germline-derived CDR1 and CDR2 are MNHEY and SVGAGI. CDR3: CASSLALAGGTDTQYF. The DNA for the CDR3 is TGTGCCAGCAGTTTAGCTCTAGCGGGGGGGACAGATACGCAGTATTTT.

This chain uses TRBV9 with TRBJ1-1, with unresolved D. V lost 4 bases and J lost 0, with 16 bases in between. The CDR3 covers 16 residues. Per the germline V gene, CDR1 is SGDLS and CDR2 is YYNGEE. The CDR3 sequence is CASSSNPSHMNTEAFF. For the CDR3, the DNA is TGTGCCAGCAGCTCAAACCCGTCCCACATGAACACTGAAGCTTTCTTT.

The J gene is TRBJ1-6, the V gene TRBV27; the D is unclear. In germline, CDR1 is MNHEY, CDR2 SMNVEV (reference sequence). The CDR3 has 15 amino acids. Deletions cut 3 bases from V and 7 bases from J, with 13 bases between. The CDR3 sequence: CASSFGPHGNSPLHF. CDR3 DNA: TGTGCCAGCAGTTTTGGACCGCATGGGAATTCACCCCTCCACTTT.

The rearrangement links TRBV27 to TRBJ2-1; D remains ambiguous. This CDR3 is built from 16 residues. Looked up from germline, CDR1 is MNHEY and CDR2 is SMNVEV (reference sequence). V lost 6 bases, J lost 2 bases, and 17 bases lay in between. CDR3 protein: CASSLRLTSPYNEQFF. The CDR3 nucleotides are TGTGCCAGCAGCCTTCGACTGACAAGCCCCTACAATGAGCAGTTCTTC.

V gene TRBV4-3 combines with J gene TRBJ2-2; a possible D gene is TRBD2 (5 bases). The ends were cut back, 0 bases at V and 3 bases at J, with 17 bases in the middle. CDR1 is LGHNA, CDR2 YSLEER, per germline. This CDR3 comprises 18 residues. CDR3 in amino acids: CASSQDSPFQRDTGELFF. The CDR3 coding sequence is TGCGCCAGCAGCCAAGATTCCCCGTTCCAGAGGGACACCGGGGAGCTGTTTTTT.

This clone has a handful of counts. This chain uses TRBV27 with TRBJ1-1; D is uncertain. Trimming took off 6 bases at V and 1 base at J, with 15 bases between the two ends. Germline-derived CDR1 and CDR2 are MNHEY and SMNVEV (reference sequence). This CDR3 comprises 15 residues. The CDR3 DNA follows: TGTGCCAGCAGCCCCTTGGGGTTGTCGAACACTGAAGCTTTCTTT. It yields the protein CASSPLGLSNTEAFF.